A single sample gave rise to the 7 T cell receptor beta chains below, sequenced in a study of T cells after yellow fever vaccination. TCRdb reanalysed the 5' RACE reads using MiXCR and keeps one entry per CDR3 protein. The sample lists around 310,000 distinct CDR3 sequences; approximately 4.5% were seen once. The material sequenced was PBMCs, taken 15 days after the yellow fever booster vaccination. These receptors came from a man aged 18 to 35 who received the YFV17D yellow fever vaccine.

The V call is TRBV3-1, the J call TRBJ2-1; 7 nucleotides line up with TRBD1. V trimming: 2 bases; J trimming: 8 bases; junction bases outside the gene matches: 0. Germline-derived CDR1 and CDR2 are LGHDT and YNNKEL (reference sequence). The CDR3 contains 12 residues. The CDR3 region is CASSQQGDEQFF. In nucleotides, the CDR3 is TGTGCCAGCAGCCAACAGGGGGATGAGCAGTTCTTC.

This clonotype was seen a handful of times. This chain joins TRBV3-1 and TRBJ1-1; tentatively, D is TRBD1 (5 bases). The CDR3 is 14 amino acids. The V end was cut by 1 base, the J end by 7 bases, with 13 bases between. Germline assignment: CDR1 LGHDT and CDR2 YNNKEL (reference sequence). CDR3 sequence (DNA): TGTGCCAGCAGCCAAGGAACCGGGACGGGTGAAGCTTTCTTT. Protein product: CASSQGTGTGEAFF.

This clonotype was seen a few times. The gene calls are TRBV20-1 and TRBJ2-3; TRBD1 matches at 11 bases. The CDR3 is made up of 15 amino acids. Trimming cost V 3 bases and J 0 bases; bases outside gene matches: 2. Germline CDR1 is DFQATT and CDR2 is SNEGSKA (reference sequence). The CDR3 sequence is CSARGQGGSTDTQYF. For the CDR3, the DNA is TGCAGTGCTAGGGGACAGGGGGGGAGCACAGATACGCAGTATTTT.

The CDR3, as DNA: TGTGCCAGCAGTAGGGACAGCGCGTACAATGAGCAGTTCTTC. Protein product: CASSRDSAYNEQFF. The V call is TRBV6-5, the J call TRBJ2-1, with 7 bases lining up with TRBD1. The CDR3 length is 14 residues. The germline V gene encodes CDR1 MNHEY and CDR2 SVGAGI. Trimming cost V 5 bases and J 4 bases; bases outside gene matches: 5.

This clonotype was detected many times. This chain connects TRBV7-8 to TRBJ1-1; D gene uncertain. The CDR3 is made up of 13 amino acids. Germline V gene lookup returns CDR1 SGHVS and CDR2 FQNEAQ. V was clipped by 5 bases and J by 6 bases, with 13 bases between them. CDR3 in amino acids: CASSNWGRAEAFF. As DNA, the CDR3 is TGTGCCAGCAGCAACTGGGGTCGCGCTGAAGCTTTCTTT. Full variable domain (outside the CDR3, taken from reference TRBV7-8 and TRBJ1-1): GAGVSQSPRYKVAKRGQDVALRCDPISGHVSLFWYQQALGQGPEFLTYFQNEAQLDKSGLPSDRFFAERPEGSVSTLKIQRTQQEDSAVYLCASSNWGRAEAFFGQGTRLTVV.

The chain combines TRBV30 with TRBJ2-7; no clear D gene. The V end was cut by 0 bases, the J end by 4 bases, with 22 bases between. The CDR3 spans 17 residues. The germline gives CDR1 GTSNPN, CDR2 SVGIG (reference sequence). CDR3 loop: CAWSVSWRTQEFYEQYF. CDR3 nucleotide sequence: TGTGCCTGGAGTGTAAGCTGGCGGACGCAAGAGTTTTACGAGCAGTACTTC. The full variable domain, rest sourced from reference TRBV30 and TRBJ2-7, is SQTIHQWPATLVQPVGSPLSLECTVEGTSNPNLYWYRQAAGRGLQLLFYSVGIGQISSEVPQNLSASRPQDRQFILSSKKLLLSDSGFYLCAWSVSWRTQEFYEQYFGPGTRLTVT.

The table lists this clonotype with a few counts. V and J are TRBV2 and TRBJ1-5, with D perhaps matching TRBD1 (5 bases). CDR3 size: 16 residues. Per germline, CDR1 SNHLY and CDR2 FYNNEI. Trimming removed 5 bases from V and 0 bases from J, with 14 bases in between. CDR3 in amino acids: CASSKGRSNSNQPQHF. The CDR3, as DNA: TGTGCCAGCAGTAAGGGACGGAGCAATAGCAATCAGCCCCAGCATTTT.